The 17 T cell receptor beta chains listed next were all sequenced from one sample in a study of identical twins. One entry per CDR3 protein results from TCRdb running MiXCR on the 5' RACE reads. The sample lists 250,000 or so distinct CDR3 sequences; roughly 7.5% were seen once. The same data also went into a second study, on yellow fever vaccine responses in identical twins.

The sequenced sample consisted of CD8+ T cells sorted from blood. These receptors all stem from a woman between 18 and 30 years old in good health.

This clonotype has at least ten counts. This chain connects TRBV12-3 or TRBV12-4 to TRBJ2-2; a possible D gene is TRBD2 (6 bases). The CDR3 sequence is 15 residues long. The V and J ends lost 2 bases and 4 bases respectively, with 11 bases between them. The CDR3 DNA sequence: TGTGCCAGCAGTTTAATGGAGGGTTCCACCGGGGAGCTGTTTTTT. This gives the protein CASSLMEGSTGELFF.

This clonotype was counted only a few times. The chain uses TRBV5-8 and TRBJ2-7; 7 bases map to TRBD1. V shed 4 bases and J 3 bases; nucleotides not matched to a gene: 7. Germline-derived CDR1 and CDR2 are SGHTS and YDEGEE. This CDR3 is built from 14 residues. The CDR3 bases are TGTGCCAGCAGCCCTCCGGGACAGAACTACGAGCAGTACTTC. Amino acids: CASSPPGQNYEQYF.

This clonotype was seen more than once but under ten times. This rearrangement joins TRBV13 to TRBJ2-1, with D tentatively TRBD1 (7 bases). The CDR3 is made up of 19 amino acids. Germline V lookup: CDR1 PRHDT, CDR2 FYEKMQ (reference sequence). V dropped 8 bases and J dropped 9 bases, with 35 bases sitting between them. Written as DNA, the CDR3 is TGTGCCAGCTCCCAAAGTTCTGGGGACAGCCCTAACGGGGGTGTTGAGCAGTTCTTC. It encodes CASSQSSGDSPNGGVEQFF. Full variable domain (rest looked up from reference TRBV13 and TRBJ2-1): AAGVIQSPRHLIKEKRETATLKCYPIPRHDTVYWYQQGPGQDPQFLISFYEKMQSDKGSIPDRFSAQQFSDYHSELNMSSLELGDSALYFCASSQSSGDSPNGGVEQFFGPGTRLTVL.

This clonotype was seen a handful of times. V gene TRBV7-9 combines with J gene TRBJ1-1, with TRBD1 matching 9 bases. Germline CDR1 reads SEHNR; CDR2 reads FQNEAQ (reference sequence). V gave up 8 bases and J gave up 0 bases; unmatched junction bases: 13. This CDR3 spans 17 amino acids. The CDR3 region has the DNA TGTGCCAGCCGCCCCCGACAGGGGGAAAATCTGAACACTGAAGCTTTCTTT. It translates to CASRPRQGENLNTEAFF.

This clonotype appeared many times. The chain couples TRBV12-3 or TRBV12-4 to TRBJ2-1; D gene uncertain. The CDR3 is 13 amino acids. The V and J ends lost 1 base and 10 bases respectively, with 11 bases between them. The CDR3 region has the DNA TGTGCCAGCAGTTTAGGCGCAGCATACGAGCAGTTCTTC. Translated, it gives CASSLGAAYEQFF.

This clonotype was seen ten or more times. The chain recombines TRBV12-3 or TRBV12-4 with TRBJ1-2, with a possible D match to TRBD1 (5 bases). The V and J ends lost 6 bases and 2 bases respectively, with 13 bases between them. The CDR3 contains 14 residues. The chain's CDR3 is CASRQTDRNYGYTF. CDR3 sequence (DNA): TGTGCCAGCAGACAAACCGACAGAAACTATGGCTACACCTTC.

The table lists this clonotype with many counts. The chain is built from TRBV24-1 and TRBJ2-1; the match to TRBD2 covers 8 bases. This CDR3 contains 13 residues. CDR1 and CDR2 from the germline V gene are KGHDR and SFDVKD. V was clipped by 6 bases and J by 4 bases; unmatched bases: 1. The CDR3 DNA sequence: TGTGCCACCAGTATAGCGGGGTACAATGAGCAGTTCTTC. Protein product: CATSIAGYNEQFF.

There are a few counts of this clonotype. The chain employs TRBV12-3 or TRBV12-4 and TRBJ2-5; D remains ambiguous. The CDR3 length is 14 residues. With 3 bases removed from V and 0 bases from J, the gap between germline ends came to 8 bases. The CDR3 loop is CASSFIGNQETQYF. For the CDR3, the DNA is TGTGCCAGCAGTTTTATTGGGAACCAAGAGACCCAGTACTTC.

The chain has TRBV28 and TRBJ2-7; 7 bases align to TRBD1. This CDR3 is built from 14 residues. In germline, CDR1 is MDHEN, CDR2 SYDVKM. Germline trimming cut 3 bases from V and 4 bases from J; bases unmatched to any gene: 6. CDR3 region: CASSFYRGAYEQYF. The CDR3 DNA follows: TGTGCCAGCAGTTTCTACAGGGGAGCGTACGAGCAGTACTTC.

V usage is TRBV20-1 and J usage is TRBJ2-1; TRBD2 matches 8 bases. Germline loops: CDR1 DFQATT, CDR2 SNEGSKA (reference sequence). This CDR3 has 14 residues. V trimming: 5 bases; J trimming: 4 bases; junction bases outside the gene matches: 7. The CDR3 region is CSAVTSEIYNEQFF. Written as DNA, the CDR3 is TGCAGTGCTGTGACTAGCGAGATTTACAATGAGCAGTTCTTC.

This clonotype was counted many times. The CDR3 protein is CASSFTSGIYNEQFF. CDR3 sequence (DNA): TGCGCCAGCAGCTTTACTAGCGGGATATACAATGAGCAGTTCTTC. The chain recombines TRBV5-1 with TRBJ2-1; 10 bases line up with TRBD2. Per germline, CDR1 SGHRS and CDR2 YFSETQ. J lost 4 bases, V lost 2 bases, and 3 bases had no gene match. CDR3 size: 15 residues.

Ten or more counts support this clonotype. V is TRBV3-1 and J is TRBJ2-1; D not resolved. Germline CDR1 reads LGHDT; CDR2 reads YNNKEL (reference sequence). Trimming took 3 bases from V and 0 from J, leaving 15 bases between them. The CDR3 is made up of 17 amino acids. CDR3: CASSQTSGYSSYNEQFF. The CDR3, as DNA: TGTGCCAGCAGCCAGACGTCTGGATATAGCTCCTACAATGAGCAGTTCTTC.

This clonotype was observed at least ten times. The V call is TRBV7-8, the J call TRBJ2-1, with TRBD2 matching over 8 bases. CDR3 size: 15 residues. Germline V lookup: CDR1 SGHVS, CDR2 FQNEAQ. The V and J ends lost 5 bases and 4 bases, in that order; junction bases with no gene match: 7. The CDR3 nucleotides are TGTGCCAGCAGCAAAACTAGCGGCAATTACAATGAGCAGTTCTTC. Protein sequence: CASSKTSGNYNEQFF.

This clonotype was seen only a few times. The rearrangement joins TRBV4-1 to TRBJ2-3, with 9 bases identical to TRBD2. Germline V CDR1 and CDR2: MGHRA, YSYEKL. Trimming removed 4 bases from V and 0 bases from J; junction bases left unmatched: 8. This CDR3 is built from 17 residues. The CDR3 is CASSLRLADSSTDTQYF. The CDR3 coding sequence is TGCGCCAGCAGCCTCCGACTAGCGGACTCTAGCACAGATACGCAGTATTTT.

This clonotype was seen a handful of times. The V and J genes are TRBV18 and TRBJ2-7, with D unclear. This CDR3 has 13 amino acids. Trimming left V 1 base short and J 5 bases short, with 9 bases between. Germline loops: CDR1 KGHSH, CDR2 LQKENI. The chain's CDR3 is CASSPLFTDEQYF. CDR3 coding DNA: TGTGCCAGCTCACCACTCTTTACAGACGAGCAGTACTTC.

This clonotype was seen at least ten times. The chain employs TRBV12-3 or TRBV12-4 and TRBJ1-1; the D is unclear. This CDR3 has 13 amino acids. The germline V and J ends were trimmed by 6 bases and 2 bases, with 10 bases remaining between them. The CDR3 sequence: CASSPGSNTEAFF. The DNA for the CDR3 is TGTGCCAGCAGCCCCGGGAGCAACACTGAAGCTTTCTTT.

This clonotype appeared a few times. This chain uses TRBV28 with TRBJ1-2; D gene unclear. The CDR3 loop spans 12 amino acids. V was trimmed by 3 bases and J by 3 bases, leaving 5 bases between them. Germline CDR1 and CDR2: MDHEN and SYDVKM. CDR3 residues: CASSFPDYGYTF. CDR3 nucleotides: TGTGCCAGCAGTTTCCCGGACTATGGCTACACCTTC.